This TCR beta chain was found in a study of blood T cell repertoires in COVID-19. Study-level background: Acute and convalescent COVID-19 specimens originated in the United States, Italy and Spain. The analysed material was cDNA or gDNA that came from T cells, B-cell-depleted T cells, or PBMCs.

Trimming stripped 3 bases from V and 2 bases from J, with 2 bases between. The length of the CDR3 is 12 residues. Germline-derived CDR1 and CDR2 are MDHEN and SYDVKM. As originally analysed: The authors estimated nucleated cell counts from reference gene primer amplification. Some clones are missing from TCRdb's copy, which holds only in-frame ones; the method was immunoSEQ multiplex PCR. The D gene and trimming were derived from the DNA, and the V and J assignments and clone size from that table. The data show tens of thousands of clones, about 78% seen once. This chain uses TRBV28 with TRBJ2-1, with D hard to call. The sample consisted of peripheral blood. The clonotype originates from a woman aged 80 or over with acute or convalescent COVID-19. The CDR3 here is CASSFAYNEQFF. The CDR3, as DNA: TGTGCCAGCAGTTTCGCCTACAATGAGCAGTTCTTC.